These 26 T cell receptor beta chains share one sample of origin, sequenced in a study of T cell changes during pregnancy in multiple sclerosis. Clones were sequenced by immunoSEQ multiplex PCR, and TCRdb holds only the in-frame ones, with some missing. This sample yields roughly 110,000 clones, of which 80% to 95% are seen a single time; over 0.65% belongs to the top ten. The sequencing used peripheral blood, collected in the third trimester of pregnancy. Receptors originate from a female donor in good health, enrolled as a control in a pregnancy study.

The chain has TRBV19 and TRBJ1-1; possibly TRBD1 for D (5 bases). The CDR3 runs to 15 residues. With 3 bases removed from V and 1 base from J, the gap between germline ends came to 12 bases. Germline V gene sequence: CDR1 LNHDA, CDR2 SQIVND (reference sequence). CDR3 sequence (DNA): TGTGCCAGTAGTATCGGGGGACGGCCGAACACTGAAGCTTTCTTT. It yields the protein CASSIGGRPNTEAFF.

This chain joins TRBV11-3 and TRBJ1-6, with 8 nucleotides matching TRBD1. The CDR3 has 14 amino acids. From germline, CDR1 is SGHNT and CDR2 YENEEA. V lost 4 bases, J lost 7 bases, and 3 bases stayed unmatched. CDR3 in DNA: TGTGCCAGCAGCTCGACAGGGGACAATTCACCCCTCCACTTT. It yields the protein CASSSTGDNSPLHF.

The chain carries TRBV7-2 and TRBJ1-2, with D unclear. Germline V CDR1 and CDR2: SGHTA, FQGNSA. CDR3 length: 15 amino acids. V dropped 2 bases and J dropped 4 bases, with 14 bases sitting between them. The CDR3 loop is CASSLIEGGPYGYTF. The CDR3 DNA is TGTGCCAGCAGCTTAATCGAGGGAGGGCCCTATGGCTACACCTTC.

This chain joins TRBV9 and TRBJ2-7, with D maybe TRBD1 (6 bases). Per germline, CDR1 SGDLS and CDR2 YYNGEE. This CDR3 has 14 residues. Deletions cut 2 bases from V and 7 bases from J, with 16 bases between. The CDR3 here is CASSVGDTLREQYF. For the CDR3, the DNA is TGTGCCAGCAGCGTCGGGGACACCCTTAGGGAGCAGTACTTC. Based on the CDR3 plus reference TRBV9 and TRBJ2-7, the full variable domain is DSGVTQTPKHLITATGQRVTLRCSPRSGDLSVYWYQQSLDQGLQFLIQYYNGEERAKGNILERFSAQQFPDLHSELNLSSLELGDSALYFCASSVGDTLREQYFGPGTRLTVT.

The rearrangement links TRBV27 to TRBJ2-7; no definite D call. V was pared by 4 bases and J by 6 bases, with 13 bases between. Germline CDR1 and CDR2: MNHEY and SMNVEV (reference sequence). This CDR3 comprises 13 residues. Written as DNA, the CDR3 is TGTGCCAGCAGTTACCTTCCCAGATCCGAGCAGTACTTC. This gives the protein CASSYLPRSEQYF.

The chain's CDR3 is CAWILQGGYYGYTF. The CDR3 DNA is TGTGCCTGGATTCTACAGGGGGGGTACTATGGCTACACCTTC. The chain is built from TRBV30 and TRBJ1-2, with 8 bases matching TRBD1. Germline CDR1 and CDR2: GTSNPN and SVGIG (reference sequence). The CDR3 contains 14 residues. Trimming cost V 4 bases and J 3 bases; bases outside gene matches: 7.

This clone has only a few counts. V gene TRBV5-1 combines with J gene TRBJ1-1; TRBD1 is a possible D gene (6 bases). Germline lookup yields CDR1 SGHRS and CDR2 YFSETQ. Trimming removed 4 bases at V and 1 base at J, with 11 bases between. The CDR3 extends over 14 amino acids. The CDR3 region has the DNA TGCGCCAGCAGCCCGCAGACAGGGAACACTGAAGCTTTCTTT. As protein: CASSPQTGNTEAFF.

V and J are TRBV7-9 and TRBJ2-4; perhaps TRBD1 as D (6 bases). The CDR3 covers 15 residues. CDR1 is SEHNR, CDR2 FQNEAQ, per germline (reference sequence). Trimming left V 6 bases short and J 3 bases short, with 15 bases between. CDR3 protein: CASSPAGQIKNIQYF. CDR3 sequence (DNA): TGTGCCAGCAGTCCTGCCGGACAGATCAAAAACATTCAGTACTTC.

CDR3 in amino acids: CASSQEWLGATEAFF. Written as DNA, the CDR3 is TGCGCCAGCAGCCAAGAATGGTTGGGGGCGACTGAAGCTTTCTTT. The rearrangement joins TRBV4-1 to TRBJ1-1; D is perhaps TRBD1 (6 bases). V lost 0 bases and J lost 5, with 13 bases in between. The CDR3 contains 15 residues. Germline CDR1 reads MGHRA; CDR2 reads YSYEKL.

CDR3 region: CASSARTHYEQYF. CDR3 coding DNA: TGTGCCAGTAGTGCCCGGACTCATTACGAGCAGTACTTC. The chain uses TRBV19 and TRBJ2-7; D possibly corresponds to TRBD2 (5 bases). The CDR3 sequence is 13 residues long. The germline gives CDR1 LNHDA, CDR2 SQIVND (reference sequence). Deletions cut 5 bases from V and 4 bases from J, with 12 bases between.

CDR3 sequence reads: CASSSDARPGFNQPQHF. The CDR3 DNA is TGTGCCAGCAGTTCGGACGCTCGACCGGGGTTCAATCAGCCCCAGCATTTT. V usage is TRBV27 and J usage is TRBJ1-5, with D unclear. V was pared by 4 bases and J by 3 bases, with 19 bases between. This CDR3 has 17 residues. The germline V gene has CDR1 MNHEY and CDR2 SMNVEV (reference sequence).

The J gene is TRBJ2-6, the V gene TRBV19, with 7 bases fitting TRBD1. Germline V lookup: CDR1 LNHDA, CDR2 SQIVND (reference sequence). The CDR3 is made up of 17 amino acids. Germline trimming cut 6 bases from V and 5 bases from J; bases unmatched to any gene: 13. CDR3 nucleotides: TGTGCCAGTAGATTGGGACAGACAGACTTCCGGGCCAACGTCCTGACTTTC. The encoded protein is CASRLGQTDFRANVLTF.

This rearrangement joins TRBV6-5 to TRBJ1-5; 8 nucleotides line up with TRBD1. The V gene's germline CDR1 is MNHEY and CDR2 SVGAGI. This CDR3 is 13 amino acids long. Trimming took 7 bases from V and 2 from J; bases not matched to a gene: 1. CDR3 in amino acids: CASKGQGNQPQHF. In nucleotides, the CDR3 is TGTGCCAGCAAGGGACAGGGCAATCAGCCCCAGCATTTT.

This sequence joins TRBV7-9 and TRBJ2-7; 8 nucleotides match TRBD1. Trimming at V came to 4 bases and at J to 3 bases, leaving 20 bases not matched to a gene. The V gene's germline CDR1 is SEHNR and CDR2 FQNEAQ (reference sequence). This CDR3 has 19 residues. CDR3 coding DNA: TGTGCCAGCAGCTCCCCCGGGACAGGCGAGCTCAAGTCCTACTACGAGCAGTACTTC. As protein: CASSSPGTGELKSYYEQYF.

The gene calls are TRBV11-2 and TRBJ2-7; no firm D call. Germline CDR1 is SGHAT and CDR2 is FQNNGV. With 7 bases removed from V and 2 bases from J, the gap between germline ends came to 15 bases. CDR3 length equals 14 residues. CDR3 bases: TGTGCCAGCACCGGCCAGGTATTAGCCTACGAGCAGTACTTC. Its translation is CASTGQVLAYEQYF.

In this sample, this clone turned up once. The rearrangement uses TRBV12-5 and TRBJ2-5; possible D gene TRBD2, 6 bases. Germline V gene sequence: CDR1 LGHNT, CDR2 FRNRAP. The ends were cut back, 2 bases at V and 5 bases at J, with 12 bases in the middle. CDR3 length: 14 residues. CDR3 sequence reads: CASGLSFRGETQYF. CDR3 in DNA: TGTGCTAGTGGTTTGAGTTTCCGGGGGGAGACCCAGTACTTC.

The chain carries TRBV7-2 and TRBJ1-2; 12 bases map to TRBD1. V was clipped by 1 base and J by 5 bases; unmatched bases: 11. The CDR3 is made up of 18 amino acids. CDR1 is SGHTA and CDR2 is FQGNSA in the germline V gene. This CDR3 is CASSLDGGQGAQGYGYTF. The CDR3, as DNA: TGTGCCAGCAGCTTAGATGGGGGACAGGGGGCTCAGGGATATGGCTACACCTTC. Filled out from reference TRBV7-2 and TRBJ1-2, the complete variable domain reads GAGVSQSPSNKVTEKGKDVELRCDPISGHTALYWYRQSLGQGLEFLIYFQGNSAPDKSGLPSDRFSAERTGGSVSTLTIQRTQQEDSAVYLCASSLDGGQGAQGYGYTFGSGTRLTVV.

The chain is built from TRBV5-4 and TRBJ1-6, with D perhaps TRBD1 (5 bases). This CDR3 comprises 12 residues. V lost 2 bases and J lost 10, with 7 bases in between. Germline CDR1 reads SGHNT; CDR2 reads YYREEE (reference sequence). This CDR3 is CASSFPGSPLHF. The CDR3 DNA sequence: TGTGCCAGCAGCTTCCCAGGGTCACCCCTCCACTTT. Variable domain in full (rest from reference TRBV5-4 and TRBJ1-6): ETGVTQSPTHLIKTRGQQVTLRCSSQSGHNTVSWYQQALGQGPQFIFQYYREEENGRGNFPPRFSGLQFPNYSSELNVNALELDDSALYLCASSFPGSPLHFGNGTRLTVT.

This clone was found once. This chain joins TRBV18 and TRBJ2-5; 7 bases are shared with TRBD1. The germline CDR1 and CDR2 sequences are KGHSH and LQKENI. The CDR3 has 14 residues. Trimming at V came to 2 bases and at J to 2 bases, leaving 2 bases not matched to a gene. CDR3 in amino acids: CASSPNRGQETQYF. The CDR3 DNA reads TGTGCCAGCTCACCAAACAGGGGTCAAGAGACCCAGTACTTC.

This clone showed up just once. The genes are TRBV6-5 and TRBJ1-4; tentatively, D is TRBD1 (6 bases). The length of the CDR3 is 12 residues. Trimming shortened V by 6 bases and J by 8 bases, and 10 bases separated the two germline ends. Germline CDR1 is MNHEY and CDR2 is SVGAGI. The CDR3 spells CASRATGEKLFF. CDR3 in DNA: TGTGCCAGCAGGGCTACAGGGGAAAAACTGTTTTTT.

This chain connects TRBV13 to TRBJ1-3; possible D gene TRBD1, 6 bases. The CDR3 is 16 residues long. Trimming stripped 2 bases from V and 3 bases from J, with 14 bases between. CDR1 PRHDT and CDR2 FYEKMQ come from the germline V gene (reference sequence). CDR3 loop: CASSLFTGWSGNTIYF. In DNA form, the CDR3 reads TGTGCCAGCAGCTTATTCACAGGGTGGAGTGGAAACACCATATATTTT.

This clone was counted only a few times. This chain joins TRBV4-3 and TRBJ2-3; TRBD2 matches 13 bases. This CDR3 spans 18 amino acids. The junction had 6 bases not matched to a gene; V was cut back by 3 bases and J by 0 bases. The germline V gene encodes CDR1 LGHNA and CDR2 YSLEER. Written as DNA, the CDR3 is TGCGCCAGCAGCCAGACTAGCGGGGGGTTCTCTAGCACAGATACGCAGTATTTT. Encoded protein: CASSQTSGGFSSTDTQYF.

The chain employs TRBV14 and TRBJ2-5; D is perhaps TRBD2 (5 bases). The CDR3 sequence is 14 residues long. The germline gives CDR1 SGHDN, CDR2 FVKESK. V dropped 6 bases and J dropped 5 bases, with 16 bases sitting between them. The CDR3 sequence: CASSSGLIRETQYF. For the CDR3, the DNA is TGTGCCAGCAGTTCCGGACTCATTCGGGAGACCCAGTACTTC.

This chain links TRBV4-1 with TRBJ2-5, with 10 nucleotides matching TRBD1. With 4 bases clipped from V and 5 bases from J, the junction kept 13 bases outside the gene matches. Germline lookup yields CDR1 MGHRA and CDR2 YSYEKL. The CDR3 runs to 17 residues. CDR3 bases: TGCGCCAGCAGCCGTGGGGCTGGAGGACAGGGGGTTGAGACCCAGTACTTC. It translates to CASSRGAGGQGVETQYF.

This clone was found a few times. V and J are TRBV11-3 and TRBJ2-1; D not resolved. Trimming shortened V by 4 bases and J by 0 bases, and 10 bases separated the two germline ends. Germline CDR1 and CDR2: SGHNT and YENEEA. This CDR3 contains 15 residues. Written as DNA, the CDR3 is TGTGCCAGCAGCTCGACAAGAAGCTCCTACAATGAGCAGTTCTTC. It is translated as CASSSTRSSYNEQFF.

This sequence joins TRBV5-4 and TRBJ1-4; maybe TRBD1 (5 bases). From germline, CDR1 is SGHNT and CDR2 YYREEE (reference sequence). The CDR3 contains 16 residues. Trimming cost V 0 bases and J 3 bases, with 12 bases left between them. This chain's CDR3 is CASSLALGGANEKLFF. In DNA form, the CDR3 reads TGTGCCAGCAGCTTGGCCCTGGGGGGTGCTAATGAAAAACTGTTTTTT.